This record covers a single T cell receptor beta chain. Its antigen is as yet unknown. The data are from a study of blood T cells in healthy people across ages. Study-wide results and caveats: A roughly linear age-dependent decrease characterized TCR beta diversity per million T cells.

Primers used in a second PCR of about 6 to 11 cycles were a sample-barcoded 5' primer and a J-beta primer mix. One entry per CDR3 protein, called by TCRdb with MiXCR from the 5' RACE reads. The profile shows fewer than 650,000 distinct CDR3 sequences, about 27% of them singletons. This same sample was also part of a study on T cells of mothers and their children. That investigation notes: The second PCR used the M1S primer, and this primer added sample barcodes and 2-4 random nucleotides.

The sequenced sample consisted of blood. The clonotype was recovered from a boy aged 2 to 9 in good health.

The CDR3 nucleotides read TGCAGTGCCGTCAGACTAGCGGGAGAAGGTCGGAACATTCAGTACTTC. Protein: CSAVRLAGEGRNIQYF. The chain combines TRBV20-1 with TRBJ2-4; 12 bases map to TRBD2. CDR1 and CDR2 from the germline V gene are DFQATT and SNEGSKA (reference sequence). The CDR3 extends over 16 amino acids. Unmatched junction bases numbered 13, after V lost 6 bases and J lost 7 bases.